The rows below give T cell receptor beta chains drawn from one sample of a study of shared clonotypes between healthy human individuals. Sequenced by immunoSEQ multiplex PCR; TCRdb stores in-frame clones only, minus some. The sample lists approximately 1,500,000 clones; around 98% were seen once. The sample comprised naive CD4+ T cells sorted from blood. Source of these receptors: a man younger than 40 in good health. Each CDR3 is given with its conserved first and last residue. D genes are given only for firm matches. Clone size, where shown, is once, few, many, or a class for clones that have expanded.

cdr3_nt: TGTGCCAGCAGCAAACGAGGAGGCGGGATTACAGATACGCAGTATTTT
cdr3_aa: CASSKRGGGITDTQYF
j_call: TRBJ2-3
clone_size: NA
v_call: TRBV11-3
d_call: NA

cdr3_nt: TGTGCCAGCAGCGGAAAACCCGGGACAGGATCCAACTATGGCTACACCTTC
cdr3_aa: CASSGKPGTGSNYGYTF
j_call: TRBJ1-2
clone_size: NA
v_call: TRBV7-9
d_call: TRBD1

cdr3_nt: TGTGCCAGCAGCGTAGGAAGCTTGAACACTGAAGCTTTCTTT
cdr3_aa: CASSVGSLNTEAFF
j_call: TRBJ1-1
clone_size: NA
v_call: TRBV9
d_call: NA

cdr3_nt: TGTGCCAGCAGTTTTACGTTTCGACCTAGCGGGAGGATTGAGCAGTTCTTC
cdr3_aa: CASSFTFRPSGRIEQFF
j_call: TRBJ2-1
clone_size: NA
v_call: TRBV27
d_call: TRBD2

cdr3_nt: TGCGCCAGCAGCCATGGACAGGGGGCTGTTGAGCAGTTCTTC
cdr3_aa: CASSHGQGAVEQFF
j_call: TRBJ2-1
clone_size: NA
v_call: TRBV5-1
d_call: TRBD1

cdr3_nt: TGTGCCAGCAGCGGGGGCGTATCTGGGGCCAACGTCCTGACTTTC
cdr3_aa: CASSGGVSGANVLTF
j_call: TRBJ2-6
clone_size: NA
v_call: TRBV9
d_call: NA

cdr3_nt: TGTGCCAGCAGCGAGCGGGAATCCCCCAATGAGCAGTTCTTC
cdr3_aa: CASSERESPNEQFF
j_call: TRBJ2-1
clone_size: NA
v_call: TRBV9
d_call: TRBD2

cdr3_nt: TGTGCCAGCAGCCCAGTGACGGGAGGCGTCCACGAGCAGTACTTC
cdr3_aa: CASSPVTGGVHEQYF
j_call: TRBJ2-7
clone_size: NA
v_call: TRBV5-4
d_call: TRBD2

cdr3_nt: TGTGCCAGCTCACCACCGGGTCGCACAGATACGCAGTATTTT
cdr3_aa: CASSPPGRTDTQYF
j_call: TRBJ2-3
clone_size: NA
v_call: TRBV18
d_call: NA

cdr3_nt: TGTGCCAGCAGTTTCAAGTCGGGTCTCACCTTC
cdr3_aa: CASSFKSGLTF
j_call: TRBJ1-2
clone_size: NA
v_call: TRBV28
d_call: NA

cdr3_nt: TGTGCCACCAGCAACCGGGACAGATACCAAGAGACCCAGTACTTC
cdr3_aa: CATSNRDRYQETQYF
j_call: TRBJ2-5
clone_size: NA
v_call: TRBV15
d_call: TRBD1

cdr3_nt: TGTGCCAGTACTAGCGGCTTTTACACCGGGGAGCTGTTTTTT
cdr3_aa: CASTSGFYTGELFF
j_call: TRBJ2-2
clone_size: NA
v_call: TRBV9
d_call: TRBD2

cdr3_nt: TGTGCCAGCAGACCCGGACAGGCGGCGAGATTTGGGTACGAGCAGTACTTC
cdr3_aa: CASRPGQAARFGYEQYF
j_call: TRBJ2-7
clone_size: once
v_call: TRBV21-1
d_call: NA

cdr3_nt: TGTGCCTGGAATGGCCCGGCCCAGTGGGAAGAAAAACTGTTTTTT
cdr3_aa: CAWNGPAQWEEKLFF
j_call: TRBJ1-4
clone_size: NA
v_call: TRBV30
d_call: NA

cdr3_nt: TGTGCCAGCAGTCCATCGGGACCCGGGTTTTTCTTT
cdr3_aa: CASSPSGPGFFF
j_call: TRBJ1-1
clone_size: NA
v_call: TRBV28
d_call: NA

cdr3_nt: TGTGCCAGCAGCCAGACAGGGGGCTCTAGCACAGATACGCAGTATTTT
cdr3_aa: CASSQTGGSSTDTQYF
j_call: TRBJ2-3
clone_size: NA
v_call: TRBV14
d_call: TRBD1

cdr3_nt: TGCAGCGTGAGACTAGCGGGAGACAGCTCCTACAATGAGCAGTTCTTC
cdr3_aa: CSVRLAGDSSYNEQFF
j_call: TRBJ2-1
clone_size: NA
v_call: TRBV29-1
d_call: TRBD2

cdr3_nt: TGTGCCAGCAGCGGGGGGCGCGGAAACACCATATATTTT
cdr3_aa: CASSGGRGNTIYF
j_call: TRBJ1-3
clone_size: NA
v_call: TRBV11-2
d_call: NA

cdr3_nt: TGTGCCAGCACTGACGGCCCTTACAATGAGCAGTTCTTC
cdr3_aa: CASTDGPYNEQFF
j_call: TRBJ2-1
clone_size: NA
v_call: TRBV19
d_call: NA

cdr3_nt: TGCAGTGCAAGACCAGGGTACGAGCAGTACTTC
cdr3_aa: CSARPGYEQYF
j_call: TRBJ2-7
clone_size: NA
v_call: TRBV20-1
d_call: NA

cdr3_nt: TGTGCCAGCAGTTTACCGATAGCGGCTAATGAGCAGTTCTTC
cdr3_aa: CASSLPIAANEQFF
j_call: TRBJ2-1
clone_size: NA
v_call: TRBV28
d_call: NA

cdr3_nt: TGCGCCAGCAGCGTGCCAGGGGGCGAGCGGGTCGGCTACACCTTC
cdr3_aa: CASSVPGGERVGYTF
j_call: TRBJ1-2
clone_size: NA
v_call: TRBV5-1
d_call: TRBD1

cdr3_nt: TGCGCCAGCAGCTTTCATAGGGGGACTAGCGGGAAACTATACACAGATACGCAGTATTTT
cdr3_aa: CASSFHRGTSGKLYTDTQYF
j_call: TRBJ2-3
clone_size: NA
v_call: TRBV5-1
d_call: TRBD2

cdr3_nt: TGTGCCAGCAGCCAGATAGCGGGAGGGTTGGCCGAGCAGTACTTC
cdr3_aa: CASSQIAGGLAEQYF
j_call: TRBJ2-7
clone_size: NA
v_call: TRBV11-2
d_call: TRBD2

cdr3_nt: TGCGCCAGCAGTGAGAGGGCAGGGGGGCATCAGCCCCAGCATTTT
cdr3_aa: CASSERAGGHQPQHF
j_call: TRBJ1-5
clone_size: NA
v_call: TRBV10-2
d_call: TRBD1

cdr3_nt: TGTGCCACCGTACCTAGCGGGAGCAGAAGGACCGGGGAGCTGTTTTTT
cdr3_aa: CATVPSGSRRTGELFF
j_call: TRBJ2-2
clone_size: NA
v_call: TRBV27
d_call: TRBD2

cdr3_nt: TGTGCCACCCGGGCGGGGAACGCTGATGGCTACACCTTC
cdr3_aa: CATRAGNADGYTF
j_call: TRBJ1-2
clone_size: NA
v_call: TRBV14
d_call: NA

cdr3_nt: TGTGCCAGCAGCTCCCCAAACACCGGGGAGCTGTTTTTT
cdr3_aa: CASSSPNTGELFF
j_call: TRBJ2-2
clone_size: NA
v_call: TRBV7-3
d_call: NA

cdr3_nt: TGTGCCAGCTCACCACCGTCTCTGGGGGGCCCTGACGCCAACGTCCTGACTTTC
cdr3_aa: CASSPPSLGGPDANVLTF
j_call: TRBJ2-6
clone_size: NA
v_call: TRBV18
d_call: NA

cdr3_nt: TGTGCCAGCAGCCAAGGCAGCAGCACCTACGAGCAGTACTTC
cdr3_aa: CASSQGSSTYEQYF
j_call: TRBJ2-7
clone_size: NA
v_call: TRBV4-2
d_call: NA

cdr3_nt: TGTGCCAGCAGCCTGGGGACGGTCTCTAATGAAAAACTGTTTTTT
cdr3_aa: CASSLGTVSNEKLFF
j_call: TRBJ1-4
clone_size: NA
v_call: TRBV7-9
d_call: NA

cdr3_nt: TGTGCCAGCAGTTTTCCGGGGGGGCCCAATCAGCCCCAGCATTTT
cdr3_aa: CASSFPGGPNQPQHF
j_call: TRBJ1-5
clone_size: NA
v_call: TRBV28
d_call: NA

cdr3_nt: TGTGCCACCCTAGGGCGGGTAACACCCGGGGAGCTGTTTTTT
cdr3_aa: CATLGRVTPGELFF
j_call: TRBJ2-2
clone_size: once
v_call: TRBV6-1
d_call: NA

cdr3_nt: TGTGCCAGCAGCGCCTCAGGGAGGCATCAGCCCCAGCATTTT
cdr3_aa: CASSASGRHQPQHF
j_call: TRBJ1-5
clone_size: NA
v_call: TRBV7-2
d_call: NA

cdr3_nt: TGTGCCAGCAGCGTAAGCACCCAAACAGGGTCAACTAATGAAAAACTGTTTTTT
cdr3_aa: CASSVSTQTGSTNEKLFF
j_call: TRBJ1-4
clone_size: NA
v_call: TRBV9
d_call: NA

cdr3_nt: TGTGCCAGTAGCCCCAGAGGGACAGGACATTACGAGCAGTACTTC
cdr3_aa: CASSPRGTGHYEQYF
j_call: TRBJ2-7
clone_size: NA
v_call: TRBV19
d_call: TRBD1

cdr3_nt: TGTGCCAGCTCACTATTGGGGCCTAGCGGGAGCCAAGAGACCCAGTACTTC
cdr3_aa: CASSLLGPSGSQETQYF
j_call: TRBJ2-5
clone_size: NA
v_call: TRBV18
d_call: TRBD2

cdr3_nt: TGTGCCAGCAGCTTAGCGGGACTTAGGGGACAGTTCAATCAGCCCCAGCATTTT
cdr3_aa: CASSLAGLRGQFNQPQHF
j_call: TRBJ1-5
clone_size: NA
v_call: TRBV7-8
d_call: TRBD1

cdr3_nt: TGTGCCAGCTCACCACTTTCGGAGAGCTACAATGAGCAGTTCTTC
cdr3_aa: CASSPLSESYNEQFF
j_call: TRBJ2-1
clone_size: NA
v_call: TRBV18
d_call: NA

cdr3_nt: TGTGCCAGTAGTCGGGACAGGGGTGCGGATACGCAGTATTTT
cdr3_aa: CASSRDRGADTQYF
j_call: TRBJ2-3
clone_size: NA
v_call: TRBV19
d_call: TRBD1

cdr3_nt: TGTGCCAGCAGTATACCGAGCTTAGGGACCCAGTACTTC
cdr3_aa: CASSIPSLGTQYF
j_call: TRBJ2-5
clone_size: NA
v_call: TRBV6-6
d_call: NA

cdr3_nt: TGTGCCAGCAATCTAGCGGGAGGGCCAAACACGCAGTATTTT
cdr3_aa: CASNLAGGPNTQYF
j_call: TRBJ2-3
clone_size: NA
v_call: TRBV27
d_call: TRBD2

cdr3_nt: TGCGCCAGCAGCTTGAAAACTAACTCGAACAATGAGCAGTTCTTC
cdr3_aa: CASSLKTNSNNEQFF
j_call: TRBJ2-1
clone_size: NA
v_call: TRBV5-1
d_call: NA

cdr3_nt: TGTGCCAGCAGTCAAAAGCGCCGGGGGCTAGCTCCCAGCAATGAGCAGTTCTTC
cdr3_aa: CASSQKRRGLAPSNEQFF
j_call: TRBJ2-1
clone_size: NA
v_call: TRBV27
d_call: NA

cdr3_nt: TGTGCCAGCAGCAAAAGGAAAATTTGGTGGGGGCCGATCTCCTACGAGCAGTACTTC
cdr3_aa: CASSKRKIWWGPISYEQYF
j_call: TRBJ2-7
clone_size: once
v_call: TRBV21-1
d_call: NA

cdr3_nt: TGTGCCAGCAGCTTAGATCGGGGCAGGGGGCGAGAGACCCAGTACTTC
cdr3_aa: CASSLDRGRGRETQYF
j_call: TRBJ2-5
clone_size: NA
v_call: TRBV11-2
d_call: TRBD1

cdr3_nt: TGCAGCGTTGACAGGAGCAACACTGAAGCTTTCTTT
cdr3_aa: CSVDRSNTEAFF
j_call: TRBJ1-1
clone_size: NA
v_call: TRBV29-1
d_call: NA

cdr3_nt: TGCAGCGTCCTCGTCAGCTACGAGCAGTACTTC
cdr3_aa: CSVLVSYEQYF
j_call: TRBJ2-7
clone_size: NA
v_call: TRBV29-1
d_call: NA

cdr3_nt: TGTGCCAGCTCACCCAGGGTCGGCAATGAGCAGTTCTTC
cdr3_aa: CASSPRVGNEQFF
j_call: TRBJ2-1
clone_size: NA
v_call: TRBV18
d_call: NA

cdr3_nt: TGCGCCAGCAGCTTGATGGCTAGCGGGAGCACGGAGACCCAGTACTTC
cdr3_aa: CASSLMASGSTETQYF
j_call: TRBJ2-5
clone_size: NA
v_call: TRBV5-1
d_call: TRBD2

cdr3_nt: TGTGCCAGCAGCAGGCGGTACCAAGAGACCCAGTACTTC
cdr3_aa: CASSRRYQETQYF
j_call: TRBJ2-5
clone_size: NA
v_call: TRBV7-3
d_call: NA

cdr3_nt: TGCGCCAGCAGACAGAGGATGGGACTCTCCTACAATGAGCAGTTCTTC
cdr3_aa: CASRQRMGLSYNEQFF
j_call: TRBJ2-1
clone_size: NA
v_call: TRBV10-2
d_call: NA

cdr3_nt: TGTGCCAGCAGCTTAAATCTCAATGAGCAGTTCTTC
cdr3_aa: CASSLNLNEQFF
j_call: TRBJ2-1
clone_size: NA
v_call: TRBV7-3
d_call: NA

cdr3_nt: TGTGCCAGCAGCATTCTAGCGGGGGACTACGAGCAGTACTTC
cdr3_aa: CASSILAGDYEQYF
j_call: TRBJ2-7
clone_size: NA
v_call: TRBV6-4
d_call: TRBD2